This T cell receptor beta chain was observed in a study of blood T cells in healthy people across ages. Across the study: Every two T cells gave about one barcoded beta molecule via template switching. Notes on the study in general: Diversity estimates drawn from one million T cells were deemed underestimates.

Alongside a J-beta primer mix, a sample-barcoded 5' primer served in a second PCR lasting about 7 to 11 cycles. TCRdb analysed the 5' RACE reads with MiXCR anew, one entry per CDR3 protein. The repertoire holds over 1,500,000 distinct CDR3 sequences, roughly 52% seen once, with over 2% in the top ten. This CDR3 is built from 13 residues. V was trimmed by 4 bases and J by 5 bases, leaving 11 bases between them. The germline V gene encodes CDR1 KGHSH and CDR2 LQKENI. Concerning this clonotype: Antigen specificity is unknown.

Every participating donor contributed 7.5 to 10 milliliters of peripheral blood through a draw. Each sample provided at least 5 micrograms of extracted total RNA. The sequence was obtained from a woman in her 40s in good health. The sequenced sample was blood. The rearrangement links TRBV18 to TRBJ2-5; D remains unclear. DNA for the CDR3: TGTGCCAGCTCACAAAGCACTGCGGAGACCCAGTACTTC. It translates to CASSQSTAETQYF. The variable domain in full, with the rest retrieved from reference TRBV18 and TRBJ2-5, is NAGVMQNPRHLVRRRGQEARLRCSPMKGHSHVYWYRQLPEEGLKFMVYLQKENIIDESGMPKERFSAEFPKEGPSILRIQQVVRGDSAAYFCASSQSTAETQYFGPGTRLLVL.